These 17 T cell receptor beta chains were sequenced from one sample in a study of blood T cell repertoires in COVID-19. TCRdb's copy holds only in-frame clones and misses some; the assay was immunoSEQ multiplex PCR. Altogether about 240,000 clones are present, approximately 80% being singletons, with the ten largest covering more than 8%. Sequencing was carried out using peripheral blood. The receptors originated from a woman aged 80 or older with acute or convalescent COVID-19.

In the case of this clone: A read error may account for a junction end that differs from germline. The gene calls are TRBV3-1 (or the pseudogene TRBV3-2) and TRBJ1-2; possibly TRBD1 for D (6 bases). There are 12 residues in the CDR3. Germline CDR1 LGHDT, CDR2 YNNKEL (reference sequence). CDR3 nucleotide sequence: TGTGCCAGCAGCCAAGAAGGGGGTGAACGGCTCTTC. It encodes CASSQEGGERLF.

CDR3 sequence (DNA): TGTGCCAGCAGCCCAACATGGGACAGGGTCTACAATGAGCAGTTCTTC. This encodes CASSPTWDRVYNEQFF. This chain connects TRBV5-6 to TRBJ2-1; 9 positions match TRBD1. The trim removed 4 bases at V and 3 bases at J, leaving 8 bases unmatched. This CDR3 is built from 16 residues. Germline values: CDR1 SGHDT, CDR2 YYEEEE.

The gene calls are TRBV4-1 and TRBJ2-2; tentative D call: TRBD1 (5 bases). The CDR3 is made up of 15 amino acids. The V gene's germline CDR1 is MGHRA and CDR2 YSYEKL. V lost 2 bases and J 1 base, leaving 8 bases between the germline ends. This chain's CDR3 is CASSQSQGNTGELFF. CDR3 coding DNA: TGCGCCAGCAGCCAAAGCCAGGGGAACACCGGGGAGCTGTTTTTT.

CDR3 amino acids: CASSPTWGGGNTIYF. The CDR3 DNA reads TGTGCCAGCTCACCCACCTGGGGCGGTGGAAACACCATATATTTT. This chain joins TRBV18 and TRBJ1-3; TRBD1 might be the D (5 bases). The CDR3 consists of 15 residues. Trimming pared 3 bases from V and 3 bases from J, leaving 12 bases between. Per the germline V gene, CDR1 is KGHSH and CDR2 is LQKENI.

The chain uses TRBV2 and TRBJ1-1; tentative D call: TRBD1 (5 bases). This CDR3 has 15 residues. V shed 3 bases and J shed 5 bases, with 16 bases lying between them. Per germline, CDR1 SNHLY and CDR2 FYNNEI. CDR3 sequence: CASSDRGAGVTEAFF. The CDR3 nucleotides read TGTGCCAGCAGTGATCGTGGGGCAGGTGTTACTGAAGCTTTCTTT.

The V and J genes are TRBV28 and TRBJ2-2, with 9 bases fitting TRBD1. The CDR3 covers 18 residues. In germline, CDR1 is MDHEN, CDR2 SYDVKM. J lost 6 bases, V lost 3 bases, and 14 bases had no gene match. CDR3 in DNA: TGTGCCAGCAGTTTGGCGACAGGGGGGCCTGGGGGGTCCGGGGAGCTGTTTTTT. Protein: CASSLATGGPGGSGELFF.

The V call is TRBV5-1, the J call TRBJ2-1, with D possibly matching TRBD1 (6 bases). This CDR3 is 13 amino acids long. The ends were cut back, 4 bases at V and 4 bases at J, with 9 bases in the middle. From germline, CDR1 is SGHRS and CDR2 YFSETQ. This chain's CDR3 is CASSLGHYNEQFF. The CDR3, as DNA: TGCGCCAGCAGCCTGGGACATTACAATGAGCAGTTCTTC.

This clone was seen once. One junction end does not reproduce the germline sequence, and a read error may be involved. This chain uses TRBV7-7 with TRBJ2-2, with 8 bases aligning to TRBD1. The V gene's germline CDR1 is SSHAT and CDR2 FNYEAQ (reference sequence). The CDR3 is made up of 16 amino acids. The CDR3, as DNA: TGTGCTAGCAGCCTGGCCGCAGGGGGCATCACCGGGGAGCTGTTTTTT. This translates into CASSLAAGGITGELFF.

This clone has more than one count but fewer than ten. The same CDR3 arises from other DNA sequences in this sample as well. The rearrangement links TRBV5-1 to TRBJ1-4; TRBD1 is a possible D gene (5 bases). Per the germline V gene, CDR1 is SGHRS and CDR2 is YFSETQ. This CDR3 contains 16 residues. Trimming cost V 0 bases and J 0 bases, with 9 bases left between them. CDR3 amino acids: CASSLGQGATNEKLFF. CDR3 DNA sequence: TGCGCCAGCAGCTTGGGCCAGGGTGCAACTAATGAAAAACTGTTTTTT.

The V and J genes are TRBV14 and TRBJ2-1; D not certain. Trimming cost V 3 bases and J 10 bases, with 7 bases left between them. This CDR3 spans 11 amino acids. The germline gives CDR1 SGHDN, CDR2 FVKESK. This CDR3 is CASSQRIEQFF. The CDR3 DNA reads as TGTGCCAGCAGCCAGAGGATAGAGCAGTTCTTC.

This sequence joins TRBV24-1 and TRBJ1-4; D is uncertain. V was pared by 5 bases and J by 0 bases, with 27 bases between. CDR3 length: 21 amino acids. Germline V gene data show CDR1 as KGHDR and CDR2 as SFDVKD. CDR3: CATSVRECPYQYPATNEKLFF. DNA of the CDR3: TGTGCCACCAGTGTCCGCGAGTGCCCATACCAATATCCGGCAACTAATGAAAAACTGTTTTTT.

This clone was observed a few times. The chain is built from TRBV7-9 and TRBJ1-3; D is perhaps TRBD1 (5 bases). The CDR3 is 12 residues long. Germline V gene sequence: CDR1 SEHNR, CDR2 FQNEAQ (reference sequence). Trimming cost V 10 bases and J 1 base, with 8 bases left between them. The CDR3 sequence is CATRQSGNTIYF. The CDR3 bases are TGTGCCACCAGACAGTCTGGAAACACCATATATTTT.

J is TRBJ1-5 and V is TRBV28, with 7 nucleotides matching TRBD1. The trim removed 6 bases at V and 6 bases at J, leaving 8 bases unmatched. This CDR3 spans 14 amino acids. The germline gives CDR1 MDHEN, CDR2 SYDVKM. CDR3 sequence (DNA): TGTGCCAGCAGCCCGCCTAAGGGGGCTCAGCCCCAGCATTTT. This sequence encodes CASSPPKGAQPQHF.

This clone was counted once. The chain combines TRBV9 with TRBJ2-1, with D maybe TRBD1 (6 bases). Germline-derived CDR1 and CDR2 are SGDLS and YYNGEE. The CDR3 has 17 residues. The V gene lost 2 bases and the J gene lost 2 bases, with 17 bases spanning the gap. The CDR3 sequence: CASSVFSPRGTYNEQFF. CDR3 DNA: TGTGCCAGCAGCGTTTTTTCACCCAGGGGAACCTACAATGAGCAGTTCTTC.

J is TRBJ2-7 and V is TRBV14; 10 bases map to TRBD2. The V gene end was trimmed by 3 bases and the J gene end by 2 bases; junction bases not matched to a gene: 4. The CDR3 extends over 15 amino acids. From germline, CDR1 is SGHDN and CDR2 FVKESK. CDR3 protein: CASSHLAGEAYEQYF. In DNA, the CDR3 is TGTGCCAGCAGCCACCTAGCGGGGGAAGCCTACGAGCAGTACTTC. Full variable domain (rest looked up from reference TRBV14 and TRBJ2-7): EAGVTQFPSHSVIEKGQTVTLRCDPISGHDNLYWYRRVMGKEIKFLLHFVKESKQDESGMPNNRFLAERTGGTYSTLKVQPAELEDSGVYFCASSHLAGEAYEQYFGPGTRLTVT.

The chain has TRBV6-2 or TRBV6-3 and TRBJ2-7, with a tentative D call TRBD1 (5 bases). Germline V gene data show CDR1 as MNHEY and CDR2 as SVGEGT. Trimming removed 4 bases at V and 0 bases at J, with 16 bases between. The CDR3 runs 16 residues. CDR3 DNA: TGTGCCAGCAGTTCCGGTGGACAAGTTCTCTCCTACGAGCAGTACTTC. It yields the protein CASSSGGQVLSYEQYF.

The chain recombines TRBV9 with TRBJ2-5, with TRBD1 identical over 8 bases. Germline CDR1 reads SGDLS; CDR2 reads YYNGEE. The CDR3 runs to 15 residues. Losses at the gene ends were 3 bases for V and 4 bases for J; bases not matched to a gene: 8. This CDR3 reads CASSETGVFGETQYF. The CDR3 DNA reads TGTGCCAGCAGCGAGACAGGGGTTTTCGGAGAGACCCAGTACTTC. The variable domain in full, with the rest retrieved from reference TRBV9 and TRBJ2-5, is DSGVTQTPKHLITATGQRVTLRCSPRSGDLSVYWYQQSLDQGLQFLIQYYNGEERAKGNILERFSAQQFPDLHSELNLSSLELGDSALYFCASSETGVFGETQYFGPGTRLLVL.